Sequencing of this T cell receptor (beta chain) was carried out in a study of OX40 agonist ivuxolimab in advanced cancers. There are 13 residues in the CDR3. The V gene's germline CDR1 is MRHNA and CDR2 SNTAGT. With 3 bases removed from V and 2 bases from J, the gap between germline ends came to 6 bases. Assay: immunoSEQ multiplex PCR; the TCRdb copy retains only in-frame clones and omits some. The top ten hold about 4.1% of the sample, which has 55,000 to 75,000 clones, about 90% seen once. The genes are TRBV6-4 and TRBJ2-3; D remains unclear. This clonotype was sampled from an adult with an advanced solid tumor such as melanoma, head and neck, liver or kidney cancer. The material was CD4+ or CD8+ T cells sorted from blood, obtained in a trial of the OX40 agonist ivuxolimab. The CDR3 DNA sequence: TGTGCCAGCAGTGATAGGGTCACAGATACGCAGTATTTT. Amino acids: CASSDRVTDTQYF.